This T cell receptor beta chain was documented in a study of blood T cell repertoires in COVID-19. Using immunoSEQ multiplex PCR, the repertoire was profiled, and TCRdb retains in-frame clones only, with some absent. The sample records roughly 290,000 clones, roughly 85% being singletons. Trimming stripped 1 base from V and 10 bases from J, with 14 bases between. The CDR3 has 15 amino acids. Germline-derived CDR1 and CDR2 are SGHTA and FQGNSA. This clone has more than one count but fewer than ten. The chain joins TRBV7-2 to TRBJ1-6; tentatively, D is TRBD1 (5 bases). Sequencing input: PBMCs or T cells enriched from blood (not recorded which). The source of this sequence is a man aged 30 to 39 who had recovered from COVID-19. CDR3 residues: CASSLVMEGKSPLHF. Here the CDR3 DNA reads TGTGCCAGCAGCTTAGTCATGGAGGGGAAGTCACCCCTCCACTTT.